Sequencing of this T cell receptor beta chain was carried out in a study of T cells in Graves' hyperthyroidism and ophthalmopathy. Study-wide background: Initial diagnosis, before any treatment, was when peripheral blood was collected. Study-wide results and caveats: Ophthalmopathy stood apart from stable hyperthyroidism in a 13 V-J model.

Clinical symptoms, serum thyroxine and TRAb, thyroid ultrasound and orbital computed tomography were used for the diagnoses. TCR beta CDR3 sequences were amplified from RNA transcripts. Primed by the HTBI set, a first-round RT-PCR was run on the TCR CDR3. TCRdb re-analysed the multiplex PCR reads in MiXCR, keeping a single row per CDR3 protein. This table has about 770,000 distinct CDR3 sequences, roughly a sixth appearing once. Germline V CDR1 and CDR2: ENHRY, SYGVKD. Trimming removed 3 bases at V and 4 bases at J, with 21 bases between. The CDR3 loop spans 17 amino acids. As to this clonotype: Its antigen remains unknown. A much more abundant neighbour one base away suggests this may be a read error.

The TCR comes from a woman aged 45 to 65 with Graves' hyperthyroidism that later progressed to Graves' ophthalmopathy. V gene TRBV10-3 combines with J gene TRBJ2-5, with D possibly being TRBD2 (5 bases). Specimen: blood. The CDR3 protein is CAISDLTGDNFLETQYF. The CDR3 nucleotides read TGTGCCATCAGTGACTTGACCGGGGATAACTTCCTAGAGACCCAGTACTTC.